The 32 T cell receptor beta chains in this list originate from one sample, sequenced in a study of shared clonotypes between healthy human individuals. Naive-designated CD8 cells lacked CD45RO, were positively enriched for CCR7, and omitted terminally differentiated effector memory CD45RA+ cells. Clones were read by immunoSEQ multiplex PCR, and TCRdb kept only the in-frame ones, dropping some. The sample includes around 2,000,000 clones, more than 85% of them seen just once. Sample: naive CD8+ T cells from PBMCs. The receptor source for this set is a man aged 18 to 30 in good health. Some clones in this sample may be carry-over from other donors' samples.

This clone was observed a handful of times. This chain joins TRBV2 and TRBJ1-1; 12 bases fit TRBD1. V gave up 11 bases and J gave up 5 bases; unmatched junction bases: 3. The germline V gene encodes CDR1 SNHLY and CDR2 FYNNEI. The CDR3 extends over 12 amino acids. For the CDR3, the DNA is TGTGCCGGGGACAGGGGGCGGACTGAAGCTTTCTTT. This codes for CAGDRGRTEAFF.

CDR3 region: CASSSDTAYGYTF. The CDR3, as DNA: TGCGCCAGCAGCTCGGACACGGCGTATGGCTACACCTTC. This sequence joins TRBV5-1 and TRBJ1-2; D is possibly TRBD1 (5 bases). This CDR3 spans 13 amino acids. Germline assignment: CDR1 SGHRS and CDR2 YFSETQ. V lost 3 bases and J 5 bases, leaving 11 bases between the germline ends.

This clone occurred once. The chain couples TRBV27 to TRBJ1-1, with D uncertain. The CDR3 loop spans 15 amino acids. Trimming stripped 0 bases from V and 2 bases from J, with 10 bases between. Germline V gives CDR1 MNHEY, CDR2 SMNVEV (reference sequence). This chain's CDR3 is CASSLSRLPNTEAFF. DNA for the CDR3: TGTGCCAGCAGTTTATCGCGGTTACCAAACACTGAAGCTTTCTTT.

For this clone: The identical CDR3 is also encoded by other nucleotide sequences in the sample. The V gene is TRBV28, the J gene TRBJ1-4; D may be TRBD1 (6 bases). This CDR3 comprises 14 residues. V was trimmed by 6 bases and J by 2 bases, leaving 10 bases between them. CDR1 MDHEN and CDR2 SYDVKM come from the germline V gene. CDR3 sequence: CASSLTGTNEKLFF. CDR3 nucleotide sequence: TGTGCCAGCAGCTTAACAGGGACTAATGAAAAACTGTTTTTT. Looking up the rest from reference TRBV28 and TRBJ1-4 gives the full variable domain: DVKVTQSSRYLVKRTGEKVFLECVQDMDHENMFWYRQDPGLGLRLIYFSYDVKMKEKGDIPEGYSVSREKKERFSLILESASTNQTSMYLCASSLTGTNEKLFFGSGTQLSVL.

The chain is built from TRBV29-1 and TRBJ2-5, with a weak D call TRBD2 (5 bases). The CDR3 loop spans 12 amino acids. The V end lost 4 bases, the J end lost 0 bases, and 6 bases lay between the germline ends. Germline V CDR1 and CDR2: SQVTM, ANQGSEA. CDR3 residues: CSVVDYQETQYF. CDR3 nucleotide sequence: TGCAGCGTTGTGGACTACCAAGAGACCCAGTACTTC.

This rearrangement joins TRBV10-3 to TRBJ2-3; no clear D. The CDR3 covers 18 residues. V was clipped by 0 bases and J by 2 bases, with 18 bases between them. Germline assignment: CDR1 ENHRY and CDR2 SYGVKD. The CDR3 DNA sequence: TGTGCCATCAGTGAGTCTGGTCGGAGTAAGGTAGCCACAGATACGCAGTATTTT. Its translation is CAISESGRSKVATDTQYF.

V and J are TRBV2 and TRBJ1-5; D gene unclear. Germline-derived CDR1 and CDR2 are SNHLY and FYNNEI. There are 14 residues in the CDR3. The V end lost 7 bases, the J end lost 4 bases, and 14 bases lay between the germline ends. CDR3 nucleotides: TGTGCCAGCACCACCGGGGATGGAAATCAGCCCCAGCATTTT. It specifies CASTTGDGNQPQHF.

The chain employs TRBV11-2 and TRBJ2-5; D call uncertain. The CDR3 is made up of 12 amino acids. In germline, CDR1 is SGHAT, CDR2 FQNNGV. Trimming took off 5 bases at V and 5 bases at J, with 9 bases between the two ends. The CDR3 protein is CASSHKAETQYF. CDR3 coding DNA: TGTGCCAGCAGCCATAAAGCGGAGACCCAGTACTTC.

The J gene is TRBJ1-2, the V gene TRBV4-3; D gene ambiguous. CDR1 is LGHNA, CDR2 YSLEER, per germline. V was pared by 0 bases and J by 1 base, with 6 bases between. The CDR3 contains 14 residues. The CDR3 nucleotides read TGCGCCAGCAGCCAAGACGGGCTTAACTATGGCTACACCTTC. Protein sequence: CASSQDGLNYGYTF.

The chain employs TRBV4-1 and TRBJ2-1; 9 bases map to TRBD1. The J segment lost 6 bases and the V segment lost 1 base, leaving 4 bases of the junction unmatched. This CDR3 has 15 amino acids. CDR1 and CDR2 from the germline V gene are MGHRA and YSYEKL. The CDR3: CASSQGDRARNEQFF. In DNA, the CDR3 is TGCGCCAGCAGCCAAGGGGACAGGGCACGCAATGAGCAGTTCTTC.

The V gene is TRBV27, the J gene TRBJ1-3, with TRBD1 as a possible D gene (6 bases). Germline CDR1 is MNHEY and CDR2 is SMNVEV (reference sequence). The CDR3 consists of 16 residues. The V gene lost 1 base and the J gene lost 3 bases, with 13 bases spanning the gap. CDR3 coding DNA: TGTGCCAGCAGTTTATATCCGGGGGCGGGTGGAAACACCATATATTTT. Its translation is CASSLYPGAGGNTIYF.

This clone was recorded once. The sample carries other DNA sequences with the same CDR3. The rearrangement joins TRBV27 to TRBJ1-1; 7 bases agree with TRBD1. Germline CDR1 reads MNHEY; CDR2 reads SMNVEV (reference sequence). The CDR3 sequence is 14 residues long. Unmatched junction bases numbered 6, after V lost 3 bases and J lost 5 bases. The CDR3 reads CASSLRQGGTEAFF. CDR3 DNA: TGTGCCAGCAGTTTGAGACAGGGAGGGACTGAAGCTTTCTTT.

This clone was counted a single time. This chain connects TRBV6-1 to TRBJ2-1; 7 positions match TRBD1. The junction had 4 bases not matched to a gene; V was cut back by 3 bases and J by 5 bases. In germline, CDR1 is MNHNS, CDR2 SASEGT. This CDR3 region has 14 residues. The CDR3 loop reads CASSERGRNNEQFF. CDR3 nucleotide sequence: TGTGCCAGCAGTGAGAGGGGGCGCAACAATGAGCAGTTCTTC.

This clone was recorded a few times. This sequence joins TRBV4-3 and TRBJ1-1; tentatively, D is TRBD1 (5 bases). Germline loops: CDR1 LGHNA, CDR2 YSLEER. The CDR3 length is 17 residues. The ends were cut back, 0 bases at V and 6 bases at J, with 20 bases in the middle. CDR3 region: CASSQDHDSLMGAEAFF. The CDR3 nucleotides are TGCGCCAGCAGCCAAGATCATGACAGTTTGATGGGCGCTGAAGCTTTCTTT.

The chain links TRBV6-5 to TRBJ1-2; tentative D call: TRBD1 (5 bases). The CDR3 length is 13 residues. Trimming shortened V by 7 bases and J by 4 bases, and 13 bases separated the two germline ends. Germline V gene sequence: CDR1 MNHEY, CDR2 SVGAGI. DNA of the CDR3: TGTGCCAGCAAGACGAGGGGCGTCTATGGCTACACCTTC. This translates into CASKTRGVYGYTF.

The genes are TRBV27 and TRBJ2-1, with unresolved D. Trimming took off 0 bases at V and 9 bases at J, with 6 bases between the two ends. Germline CDR1 is MNHEY and CDR2 is SMNVEV (reference sequence). The CDR3 length is 12 residues. In DNA form, the CDR3 reads TGTGCCAGCAGTTTATCTGGTAGTGAGCAGTTCTTC. This encodes CASSLSGSEQFF.

The CDR3 coding sequence is TGTGCCAGCACCCCCGGGACTAGCGCCACAGGGGACTACGAGCAGTACTTC. It yields the protein CASTPGTSATGDYEQYF. This rearrangement joins TRBV27 to TRBJ2-7, with 10 bases aligning to TRBD2. CDR3 length equals 17 residues. Germline loops: CDR1 MNHEY, CDR2 SMNVEV (reference sequence). Trimming took 7 bases from V and 3 from J; bases not matched to a gene: 15.

The chain uses TRBV28 and TRBJ2-7, with 9 bases identical to TRBD1. Germline CDR1 MDHEN, CDR2 SYDVKM. CDR3 size: 15 residues. Unmatched junction bases numbered 11, after V lost 6 bases and J lost 5 bases. The CDR3 DNA sequence: TGTGCCAGCAGGCCTCCGGGACAGGGTCGGGACGAGCAGTACTTC. Its translation: CASRPPGQGRDEQYF.

The chain uses TRBV27 and TRBJ2-1, with 15 bases identical to TRBD2. CDR3 length: 16 residues. Germline V CDR1 and CDR2: MNHEY, SMNVEV (reference sequence). V shed 4 bases and J 8 bases; nucleotides not matched to a gene: 6. The CDR3 is CASSWTSGRARDEQFF. The CDR3 DNA reads TGTGCCAGCAGTTGGACTAGCGGGAGGGCCCGGGATGAGCAGTTCTTC.

The chain employs TRBV6-6 and TRBJ2-7; D uncertain. CDR3 length: 12 residues. V lost 5 bases and J lost 3, with 8 bases in between. Germline CDR1 is MNHNY and CDR2 is SVGAGI (reference sequence). CDR3 protein: CASSPDIYEQYF. In DNA, the CDR3 is TGTGCCAGCAGTCCCGACATCTACGAGCAGTACTTC.

In nucleotides, the CDR3 is TGTGCCAGCAGCGGGGGAGGTAGAAGAGCTTTCTTT. Its protein is CASSGGGRRAFF. The chain carries TRBV9 and TRBJ1-1; D call uncertain. V shed 3 bases and J shed 10 bases, with 13 bases lying between them. Germline assignment: CDR1 SGDLS and CDR2 YYNGEE. The CDR3 extends over 12 amino acids. Complete variable domain (other parts from reference TRBV9 and TRBJ1-1): DSGVTQTPKHLITATGQRVTLRCSPRSGDLSVYWYQQSLDQGLQFLIQYYNGEERAKGNILERFSAQQFPDLHSELNLSSLELGDSALYFCASSGGGRRAFFGQGTRLTVV.

The chain employs TRBV28 and TRBJ2-5; TRBD1 might be the D (5 bases). V was cut by 3 bases and J by 2 bases, with 13 bases left in between. The CDR3 runs 15 residues. The V gene's germline CDR1 is MDHEN and CDR2 SYDVKM. The CDR3 sequence: CASSFWQGQQETQYF. As DNA, the CDR3 is TGTGCCAGCAGTTTTTGGCAGGGTCAGCAAGAGACCCAGTACTTC.

The chain has TRBV6-5 and TRBJ2-1, with D possibly called TRBD1 or TRBD2 (5 bases each). Germline CDR1 and CDR2: MNHEY and SVGAGI. Trimming took off 8 bases at V and 0 bases at J, with 14 bases between the two ends. The length of the CDR3 is 15 residues. The DNA of the CDR3 is TGTGCCAGCCGGGGCCTTTCAAGCTCCTACAATGAGCAGTTCTTC. The encoded protein is CASRGLSSSYNEQFF.

This clone showed up just once. V usage is TRBV4-1 and J usage is TRBJ2-5; perhaps TRBD2 as D (6 bases). The J call is doubtful: the DNA matches TRBJ2-7 better. Looked up from germline, CDR1 is MGHRA and CDR2 is YSYEKL. The CDR3 is 12 amino acids. CDR3 residues: CASSYLEGEQYF. The CDR3 coding sequence is TGCGCCAGCAGCTATCTGGAGGGCGAGCAGTACTTC.

V usage is TRBV4-1 and J usage is TRBJ1-5, with D perhaps matching TRBD1 (6 bases). CDR1 is MGHRA, CDR2 YSYEKL, per germline. V was cut by 4 bases and J by 0 bases, with 19 bases left in between. The CDR3 contains 18 residues. CDR3 residues: CASSPNLRGGGSNQPQHF. CDR3 DNA: TGCGCCAGCAGCCCAAATCTCAGGGGAGGGGGTAGCAATCAGCCCCAGCATTTT.

The chain couples TRBV11-2 to TRBJ1-1, with no clear D. The CDR3 runs to 14 residues. The germline V and J ends were trimmed by 1 base and 0 bases, with 6 bases remaining between them. In germline, CDR1 is SGHAT, CDR2 FQNNGV. CDR3 sequence reads: CASSLARLNTEAFF. The CDR3, as DNA: TGTGCCAGCAGCTTAGCGCGGTTGAACACTGAAGCTTTCTTT.

The V and J genes are TRBV4-2 and TRBJ2-1; 11 positions agree with TRBD2. Germline CDR1 and CDR2: LGHNA and YNFKEQ. J lost 2 bases, V lost 1 base, and 13 bases had no gene match. This CDR3 spans 20 amino acids. The DNA for the CDR3 is TGTGCCAGCAGCCAAGGCTCTCCCCTTAGCGGGGGGGCTACCTACAATGAGCAGTTCTTC. Protein sequence: CASSQGSPLSGGATYNEQFF.

The chain joins TRBV5-8 to TRBJ2-7; the D is unclear. Germline V gives CDR1 SGHTS, CDR2 YDEGEE. This CDR3 is built from 13 residues. Trimming cost V 4 bases and J 0 bases, with 8 bases left between them. The CDR3 spells CASSHQSSYEQYF. CDR3 nucleotide sequence: TGTGCCAGCAGCCACCAGAGCTCCTACGAGCAGTACTTC.

This chain joins TRBV2 and TRBJ2-2; perhaps TRBD1 as D (6 bases). This CDR3 has 14 amino acids. From germline, CDR1 is SNHLY and CDR2 FYNNEI. V was cut by 2 bases and J by 6 bases, with 10 bases left in between. In nucleotides, the CDR3 is TGTGCCAGCAGTGAAAGGGGGATCGCCGGGGAGCTGTTTTTT. It encodes CASSERGIAGELFF. Using reference TRBV2 and TRBJ2-2 for the parts outside the CDR3, the full variable domain is EPEVTQTPSHQVTQMGQEVILRCVPISNHLYFYWYRQILGQKVEFLVSFYNNEISEKSEIFDDQFSVERPDGSNFTLKIRSTKLEDSAMYFCASSERGIAGELFFGEGSRLTVL.

The rearrangement joins TRBV6-1 to TRBJ2-2, with TRBD2 identical over 14 bases. The V segment lost 8 bases and the J segment 8 bases; nucleotides outside the gene matches: 4. Germline V gene lookup returns CDR1 MNHNS and CDR2 SASEGT. This CDR3 comprises 14 residues. CDR3 amino acids: CASEGLAGVGELFF. The CDR3 coding sequence is TGTGCCAGCGAGGGACTAGCGGGAGTTGGGGAGCTGTTTTTT.

The chain links TRBV4-2 to TRBJ2-7; TRBD1 might be the D (5 bases). V lost 3 bases and J 6 bases, leaving 12 bases between the germline ends. CDR1 is LGHNA, CDR2 YNFKEQ, per germline. There are 13 residues in the CDR3. CDR3 residues: CASSQVRASEQYF. The CDR3 DNA is TGTGCCAGCAGCCAGGTCAGGGCGTCCGAGCAGTACTTC.

Here the CDR3 reads CASSQLTGSGGYTF. In DNA form, the CDR3 reads TGTGCCAGCAGCCAACTTACAGGCTCTGGTGGCTACACCTTC. The chain has TRBV7-9 and TRBJ1-2, with D possibly matching TRBD1 (5 bases). Germline-derived CDR1 and CDR2 are SEHNR and FQNEAQ (reference sequence). V lost 5 bases to trimming and J lost 7 bases, with 17 bases between them. This CDR3 has 14 amino acids. Based on the CDR3 plus reference TRBV7-9 and TRBJ1-2, the full variable domain is DTGVSQNPRHKITKRGQNVTFRCDPISEHNRLYWYRQTLGQGPEFLTYFQNEAQLEKSRLLSDRFSAERPKGSFSTLEIQRTEQGDSAMYLCASSQLTGSGGYTFGSGTRLTVV.